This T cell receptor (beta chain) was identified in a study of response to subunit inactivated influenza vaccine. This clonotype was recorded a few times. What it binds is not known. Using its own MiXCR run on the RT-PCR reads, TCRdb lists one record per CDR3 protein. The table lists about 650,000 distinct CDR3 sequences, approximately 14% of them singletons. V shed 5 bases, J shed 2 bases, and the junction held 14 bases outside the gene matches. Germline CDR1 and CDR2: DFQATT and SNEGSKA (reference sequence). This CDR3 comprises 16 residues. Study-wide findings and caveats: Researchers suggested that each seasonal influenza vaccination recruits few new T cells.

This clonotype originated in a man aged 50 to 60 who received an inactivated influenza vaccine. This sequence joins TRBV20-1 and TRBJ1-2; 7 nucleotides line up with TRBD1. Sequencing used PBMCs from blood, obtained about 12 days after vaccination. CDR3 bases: TGCAGTGCTCGGAGACGGGACAGAAACATAAACTATGGCTACACCTTC. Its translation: CSARRRDRNINYGYTF.